This T cell receptor (beta chain) was captured in a study of T cell responses to AZD1222 COVID-19 vaccine. Points from the study as a whole: The sample set comprised mostly white British donors with more females, and clonal diversity was possibly underestimated.

Assay: immunoSEQ multiplex PCR; the TCRdb copy retains only in-frame clones and omits some. The sample records more than 95,000 clones, about nine tenths being singletons. Remarks on this clone: What it recognizes is unknown.

Germline CDR1 and CDR2: MGHRA and YSYEKL. Trimming at V came to 1 base and at J to 6 bases, leaving 10 bases not matched to a gene. CDR3 length: 16 residues. This TCR was sampled from an adult in good health. The rearrangement joins TRBV4-1 to TRBJ2-7; 9 nucleotides line up with TRBD1. Material: peripheral blood, obtained on day 0 of AZD1222 vaccination. The CDR3 spells CASSQGVGTGKGEQYF. CDR3 in DNA: TGCGCCAGCAGCCAAGGGGTCGGGACAGGGAAAGGCGAGCAGTACTTC.